This T cell receptor beta chain was identified in a study of blood T cells in healthy people across ages. Study-wide points: Observed TCR beta diversity per million T cells went down as age went up. This fall followed a roughly linear course with age. Researchers said unsorted PBMCs prevented a conclusive naive versus antigen-experienced comparison.

Unmatched junction bases numbered 11, after V lost 2 bases and J lost 0 bases. The germline V gene has CDR1 SGHTA and CDR2 FQGNSA. CDR3 size: 18 residues. A remark on this clonotype: Its matching antigen is unknown.

Through a sample-barcoded 5' primer and a J-beta primer mix, a second PCR was run for 7 to 11 cycles. Every cDNA molecule carried a tag from a template-switch adaptor bearing 12 random nucleotides. From the 5' RACE reads, TCRdb called clonotypes with MiXCR, one entry per CDR3 protein. The data hold around 710,000 distinct CDR3 sequences, with around 40% observed a single time. Input material: blood. The V and J genes are TRBV7-2 and TRBJ2-3; 7 bases match TRBD2. The receptor comes from a woman aged 60-75 years in good health. This CDR3 is CASSLTLAGVPSTDTQYF. In DNA form, the CDR3 reads TGTGCCAGCAGCTTAACTCTTGCGGGGGTCCCTAGCACAGATACGCAGTATTTT. Full variable domain (remainder filled in from reference TRBV7-2 and TRBJ2-3): GAGVSQSPSNKVTEKGKDVELRCDPISGHTALYWYRQSLGQGLEFLIYFQGNSAPDKSGLPSDRFSAERTGGSVSTLTIQRTQQEDSAVYLCASSLTLAGVPSTDTQYFGPGTRLTVL.